The present entry profiles one TCR beta chain with its context. The sample is drawn from a study of blood T cell repertoires in COVID-19. Study context: Sites across the United States, Italy and Spain contributed samples from acute and convalescent COVID-19. PBMCs, B-cell-depleted T cells, or T cells were the source of the cDNA or gDNA that made up the material.

Per the original methods: Reference gene primers were amplified, and this amplification served to estimate nucleated cell counts. Produced via immunoSEQ multiplex PCR; TCRdb's table is partial and in-frame only. V and J calls and clone size follow that table, whereas D and trimming were derived from the DNA. The sample carries over 150,000 clones, roughly 88% recorded once. Trimming left V 1 base short and J 6 bases short, with 11 bases between. Germline CDR1 is KGHSH and CDR2 is LQKENI. The CDR3 is 14 amino acids. J is TRBJ2-3 and V is TRBV18; D might be TRBD2 (5 bases). The sequence derives from a man aged 18 to 29 with acute or convalescent COVID-19. The sequenced material came from peripheral blood. This CDR3 reads CASSPLPEADTQYF. The CDR3 DNA is TGTGCCAGCTCACCACTACCGGAGGCGGATACGCAGTATTTT.